A selection of T cell receptor beta chains follows, all from one sample in a study of shared clonotypes between healthy human individuals. Repertoires were generated with immunoSEQ multiplex PCR, while TCRdb's copy carries only in-frame clones and drops some. The sample lists 2 million to 3 million clones, 80% to 95% seen once, with approximately 0.35% in the top ten. The source material was naive CD4+ T cells from PBMCs. These receptors came from a man in his late teens or twenties in good health. Some clones in this sample may be carry-over from other donors' samples. The CDR3 runs from the conserved cysteine through the conserved F or W. The D gene is left open where the match is weak. Clone size is shown for a subset of rows, as once, few, many or a class of expanded clone.

CDR3 DNA | CDR3 protein | clone size | D gene | J gene | CDR3 length | V gene
TGTGCCTGGAGCATAGGAGCTGGGGCCAACGTCCTGACTTTC | CAWSIGAGANVLTF | - | - | TRBJ2-6 | 14 | TRBV30
TGTGCCAGCAGCGGCGGACTAGCGGCGAATACGCAGTATTTT | CASSGGLAANTQYF | once | TRBD2 | TRBJ2-3 | 14 | TRBV9
TGTGCCAGCACCGCAACGGAAAACTATGGCTACACCTTC | CASTATENYGYTF | - | - | TRBJ1-2 | 13 | TRBV2
TGTGCCAGCAGCGGGGGATTCTCCTCCTACAATGAGCAGTTCTTC | CASSGGFSSYNEQFF | - | - | TRBJ2-1 | 15 | TRBV2
TGTGCCAGCAGCTTACGCAGGCGGGACGAGCAGTACTTC | CASSLRRRDEQYF | - | - | TRBJ2-7 | 13 | TRBV11-2
TGTGCCAGCAGTTACTCGGGAGTTAATTCACCCCTCCACTTT | CASSYSGVNSPLHF | - | - | TRBJ1-6 | 14 | TRBV6-5
TGCGCCAGCAGCTTGTTGGTCCAAGAGACCCAGTACTTC | CASSLLVQETQYF | - | - | TRBJ2-5 | 13 | TRBV5-1
TGCGCCAGCAGCTTGGGTGGGGAACTGGGCAATCAGCCCCAGCATTTT | CASSLGGELGNQPQHF | - | - | TRBJ1-5 | 16 | TRBV5-1
TGCGCCAGCAGCTGGAAGGACAGGGGCCCCTACTCTGGGGCCAACGTCCTGACTTTC | CASSWKDRGPYSGANVLTF | - | TRBD1 | TRBJ2-6 | 19 | TRBV5-1
TGTGCCAGTTGGTACGGGGGTAATCAGCCCCAGCATTTT | CASWYGGNQPQHF | - | - | TRBJ1-5 | 13 | TRBV28
TGCGCCAGCAGCTTGGAGGGGCTTAGCAATCAGCCCCAGCATTTT | CASSLEGLSNQPQHF | few | - | TRBJ1-5 | 15 | TRBV5-1
TGTGCCAGCAGCTTAACCGACAAGCCCCCTTCGAAGACCCAGTACTTC | CASSLTDKPPSKTQYF | - | - | TRBJ2-5 | 16 | TRBV5-4
TGTGCCAGTAGTATTCTTCTCTTCCAGGGGGGCTACACCTTC | CASSILLFQGGYTF | - | - | TRBJ1-2 | 14 | TRBV19
TGTGCCAGCAGCCTCAATCCTACGAACCGGGCCTCACAAGAGACCCAGTACTTC | CASSLNPTNRASQETQYF | - | - | TRBJ2-5 | 18 | TRBV7-7
TGTGCCAGCTGCAGGGGGGCCGACCTCTTGAACACTGAAGCTTTCTTT | CASCRGADLLNTEAFF | - | TRBD1 | TRBJ1-1 | 16 | TRBV27
TGTGCCAGCAGCTTAGGGGTAGGGCCTACGTCCACCTACGAGCAGTACTTC | CASSLGVGPTSTYEQYF | once | - | TRBJ2-7 | 17 | TRBV7-2
TGTGCCAGTAGTTCGGACGGCCTGAGCTCCTACGAGCAGTACTTC | CASSSDGLSSYEQYF | - | - | TRBJ2-7 | 15 | TRBV19
TGTGCCAGCAGTGGGGGGACAGGATCCATTGGCTACACCTTC | CASSGGTGSIGYTF | once | TRBD1 | TRBJ1-2 | 14 | TRBV28
TGTGCCATCAGTGAAGGCAGGGAGGGCAATCAGCCCCAGCATTTT | CAISEGREGNQPQHF | - | - | TRBJ1-5 | 15 | TRBV10-3
TGTGCCAGCAGCACCAGACTAGCGGGAGCGGGGAATGAGCAGTTCTTC | CASSTRLAGAGNEQFF | - | TRBD2 | TRBJ2-1 | 16 | TRBV7-2
TGTGCCAGCAGTGATCCCGGGACGGGAAACACTGAAGCTTTCTTT | CASSDPGTGNTEAFF | few | - | TRBJ1-1 | 15 | TRBV2
TGTGCCAGCAGCAAAGGACGGACGAACACCGGGGAGCTGTTTTTT | CASSKGRTNTGELFF | - | - | TRBJ2-2 | 15 | TRBV6-5
TGCGCCAGCAGCTTAACAGCGACGGCGAACACTGAAGCTTTCTTT | CASSLTATANTEAFF | - | - | TRBJ1-1 | 15 | TRBV5-1
TGCGCCAGCAGCCAAAAGTGGGTGACAGCGGAGAATTCACCCCTCCACTTT | CASSQKWVTAENSPLHF | - | - | TRBJ1-6 | 17 | TRBV4-1
TGCGCCAGCAGCCAAACCCCGGGACAGAATAATTCACCCCTCCACTTT | CASSQTPGQNNSPLHF | - | TRBD1 | TRBJ1-6 | 16 | TRBV4-1
TGTGCCAGCAGTTTAAGGGTACGGGAGACCCAGTACTTC | CASSLRVRETQYF | - | - | TRBJ2-5 | 13 | TRBV27
TGTGCCAGCTCCAGCGGGACAGGGTGGTCCGGGGAGCTGTTTTTT | CASSSGTGWSGELFF | - | TRBD1 | TRBJ2-2 | 15 | TRBV11-2
TGCGCCAGCAGCTTAGGTGGCGGCTCCTACAATGAGCAGTTCTTC | CASSLGGGSYNEQFF | - | - | TRBJ2-1 | 15 | TRBV5-1
TGTGCCAGCAGCCCCGTTCCCCACACTGAAGCTTTCTTT | CASSPVPHTEAFF | - | - | TRBJ1-1 | 13 | TRBV11-2
TGCGCCAGCAGCCCCGGACAGGGGAGCTACGAGCAGTACTTC | CASSPGQGSYEQYF | - | TRBD1 | TRBJ2-7 | 14 | TRBV5-1
TGTGCCAGCAGTTGGACAGGGACTGGAAACACCATATATTTT | CASSWTGTGNTIYF | - | TRBD1 | TRBJ1-3 | 14 | TRBV6-1
TGCGCCAGCAGCTTGGAACAGGTTAGCACAGATACGCAGTATTTT | CASSLEQVSTDTQYF | - | - | TRBJ2-3 | 15 | TRBV5-1
TGTGCCAGCACCTCGGGACAGGGGCTTCCGGGGGAAGCTTTCTTT | CASTSGQGLPGEAFF | - | TRBD1 | TRBJ1-1 | 15 | TRBV6-5
TGTGCCAGTAAGTGGAGGGGGAACACTGAAGCTTTCTTT | CASKWRGNTEAFF | once | - | TRBJ1-1 | 13 | TRBV19
TGTGCCAGCAGTCCTCCCGGGAGGGAGACCCAGTACTTC | CASSPPGRETQYF | - | TRBD2 | TRBJ2-5 | 13 | TRBV28
TGTGCCAGCAGTTTCCTCGGGACTAGCGGGAGGGCCTCCTACGAGCAGTACTTC | CASSFLGTSGRASYEQYF | - | TRBD2 | TRBJ2-7 | 18 | TRBV27
TGCGCCAGCAACCCCGTAGCCCAAGCAGATACGCAGTATTTT | CASNPVAQADTQYF | - | - | TRBJ2-3 | 14 | TRBV5-1
TGTGCCAGCAGCCGAGGGACTAGCGGGGTGAACACCGGGGAGCTGTTTTTT | CASSRGTSGVNTGELFF | - | TRBD2 | TRBJ2-2 | 17 | TRBV5-4
TGTGCCAGCAGCTTAGGGATCAAGGGGGAGGAACCCAATGAGCAGTTCTTC | CASSLGIKGEEPNEQFF | - | - | TRBJ2-1 | 17 | TRBV7-6
TGTGCCAGCAGCTTAGGACTAGCGTCCTACAATGAGCAGTTCTTC | CASSLGLASYNEQFF | - | TRBD2 | TRBJ2-1 | 15 | TRBV7-2
TGCGCCAGCAGCCAAGCTGTGGGGGGGGTGAATCAGCCCCAGCATTTT | CASSQAVGGVNQPQHF | - | - | TRBJ1-5 | 16 | TRBV4-1
TGTGCCAGCAGCTTTTACGGGACAGGGGGCTTCGGCTACACCTTC | CASSFYGTGGFGYTF | - | TRBD1 | TRBJ1-2 | 15 | TRBV5-6
TGCGCCAGCAGCCTACAGGGGAGCCAGCCCCAGCATTTT | CASSLQGSQPQHF | - | TRBD1 | TRBJ1-5 | 13 | TRBV5-1
TGTGCCAGCTTGACCGGGACTAGCGGGAGGGACTACGAGCAGTACTTC | CASLTGTSGRDYEQYF | - | TRBD2 | TRBJ2-7 | 16 | TRBV6-6
TGCGCCAGCAGCTCGGGACTAGCGGCCGCCTACGAGCAGTACTTC | CASSSGLAAAYEQYF | - | TRBD2 | TRBJ2-7 | 15 | TRBV5-1
TGCAGCGTTGATGGGTCGGCAGGCCGGACCCAAGAGACCCAGTACTTC | CSVDGSAGRTQETQYF | - | - | TRBJ2-5 | 16 | TRBV29-1
TGTGCCAGCAGTAAACGAGACAACGAAAATCAGCCCCAGCATTTT | CASSKRDNENQPQHF | - | - | TRBJ1-5 | 15 | TRBV6-1
TGTGCCAGCAGCTTAATACCCCTGGGGCAGGGAGACACCGGGGAGCTGTTTTTT | CASSLIPLGQGDTGELFF | once | - | TRBJ2-2 | 18 | TRBV7-9
TGTGCCAGCTCACCGACGACGACGGAAAAACTGTTTTTT | CASSPTTTEKLFF | once | - | TRBJ1-4 | 13 | TRBV18
TGTGCCAGTAGTATCGGTCGGACTAGCGGAACCTACGAGCAGTACTTC | CASSIGRTSGTYEQYF | - | TRBD2 | TRBJ2-7 | 16 | TRBV19
TGTGCCAGCAGCTTGGACGGATCTAATGAAAAACTGTTTTTT | CASSLDGSNEKLFF | - | - | TRBJ1-4 | 14 | TRBV5-4
TGTGCCAGCAGTTTTGATTCATCGGGCAGGACTTCCCTCCATGGCTACACCTTC | CASSFDSSGRTSLHGYTF | once | - | TRBJ1-2 | 18 | TRBV27
TGTGCCAGCAGTTTAGTCCCGACCTTCTATGAGCAGTTCTTC | CASSLVPTFYEQFF | - | - | TRBJ2-1 | 14 | TRBV28
TGTGCCAGCCTTAGAAGGACAGCTTTCCAAGAGACCCAGTACTTC | CASLRRTAFQETQYF | - | - | TRBJ2-5 | 15 | TRBV6-1